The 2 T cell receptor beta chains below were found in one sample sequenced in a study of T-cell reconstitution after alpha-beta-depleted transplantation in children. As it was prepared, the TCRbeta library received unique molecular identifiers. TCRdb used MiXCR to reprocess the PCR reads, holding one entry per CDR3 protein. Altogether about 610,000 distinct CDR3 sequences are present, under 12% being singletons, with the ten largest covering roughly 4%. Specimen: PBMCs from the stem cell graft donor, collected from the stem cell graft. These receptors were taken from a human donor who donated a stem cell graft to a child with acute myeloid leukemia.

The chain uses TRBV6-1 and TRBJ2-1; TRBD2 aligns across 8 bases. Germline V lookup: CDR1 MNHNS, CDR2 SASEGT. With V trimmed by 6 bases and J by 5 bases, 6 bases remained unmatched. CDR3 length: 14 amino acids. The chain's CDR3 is CASRKAGENNEQFF. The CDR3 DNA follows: TGTGCCAGCAGGAAAGCGGGAGAGAACAATGAGCAGTTCTTC.

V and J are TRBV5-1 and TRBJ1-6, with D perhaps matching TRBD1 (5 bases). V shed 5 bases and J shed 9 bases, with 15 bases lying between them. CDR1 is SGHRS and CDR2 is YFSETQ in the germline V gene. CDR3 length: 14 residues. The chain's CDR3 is CASSYGTVGSPLHF. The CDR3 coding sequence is TGCGCCAGCAGTTACGGGACTGTGGGTTCACCCCTCCACTTT.